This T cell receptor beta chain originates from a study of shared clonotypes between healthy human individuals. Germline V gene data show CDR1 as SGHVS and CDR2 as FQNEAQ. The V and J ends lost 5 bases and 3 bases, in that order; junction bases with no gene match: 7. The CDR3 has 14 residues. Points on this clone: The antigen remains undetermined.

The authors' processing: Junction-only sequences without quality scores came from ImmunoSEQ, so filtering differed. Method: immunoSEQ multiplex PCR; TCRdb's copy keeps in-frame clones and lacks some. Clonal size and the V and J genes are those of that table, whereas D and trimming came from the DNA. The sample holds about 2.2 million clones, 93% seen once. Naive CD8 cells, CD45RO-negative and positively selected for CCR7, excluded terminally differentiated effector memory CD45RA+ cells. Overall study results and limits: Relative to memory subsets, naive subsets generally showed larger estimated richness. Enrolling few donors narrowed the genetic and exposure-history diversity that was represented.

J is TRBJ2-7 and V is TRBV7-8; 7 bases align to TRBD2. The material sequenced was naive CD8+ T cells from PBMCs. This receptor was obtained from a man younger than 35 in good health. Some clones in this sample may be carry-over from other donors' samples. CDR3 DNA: TGTGCCAGCAGCGCGGGGAGGGCGAACTACGAGCAGTACTTC. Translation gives CASSAGRANYEQYF.